The T cell receptor (beta chain) described here comes from a study of T cell clusters in autoimmune cytopenias. Judged by frequency, this clonotype is medium-sized (0.01 to 0.1%). Multiplex touch-down PCR amplified TRB using TRB-A and TRB-B pools in one tube. TCRdb reprocessed the multiplex PCR reads, with one entry per CDR3 protein and no DNA. The specimen's table records under 3,000 distinct CDR3 sequences. TRB amplification used approximately 250 ng of peripheral blood genomic DNA. This CDR3 contains 15 residues. Germline-derived CDR1 and CDR2 are SQVTM and ANQGSEA. The data also belong to a second study, concerning T cell repertoires in aging, cancer and after chemotherapy.

The sequence derives from a human donor with an autoimmune cytopenia or autoimmune hepatitis (not recorded which). The gene calls are TRBV29-1 and TRBJ1-5; without DNA, the TCRdb call of TRBD1 cannot be checked. Source material: peripheral blood. CDR3 residues: CSVGGQGGKSQPQHF.